Below, 25 T cell receptor beta chains from the same sample are listed, as sequenced in a study of cytomegalovirus exposure and HLA in healthy donors. The study ran its PCR with 60 Vbeta and 13 Jbeta primers. Some clones are missing from TCRdb's copy, which holds only in-frame ones; the method was immunoSEQ multiplex PCR. Among fewer than 150,000 clones, about four fifths were seen once, and the ten largest hold 2.5%. Sequencing input: PBMCs. The receptors originated from a woman aged 18-30 years in good health and CMV-seronegative.

Here the CDR3 reads CASSRSGGNFVSTDTQYF. For the CDR3, the DNA is TGTGCCAGCAGCCGTAGCGGGGGAAATTTCGTAAGCACAGATACGCAGTATTTT. The rearrangement uses TRBV7-9 and TRBJ2-3; 9 nucleotides match TRBD2. This CDR3 contains 18 residues. Germline V gene data show CDR1 as SEHNR and CDR2 as FQNEAQ (reference sequence). The trim removed 5 bases at V and 0 bases at J, leaving 12 bases unmatched.

CDR3 sequence reads: CASSKRMGSTDTQYF. The CDR3 DNA reads as TGTGCCAGCAGTAAGCGGATGGGATCCACAGATACGCAGTATTTT. The J gene is TRBJ2-3, the V gene TRBV6-1; D may be TRBD2 (5 bases). The CDR3 length is 15 residues. Germline CDR1 reads MNHNS; CDR2 reads SASEGT. Trimming stripped 5 bases from V and 2 bases from J, with 14 bases between.

CDR3 nucleotides: TGTGCCAGCAGCTACACAGGGAGAGGAAACACCATATATTTT. As protein: CASSYTGRGNTIYF. J is TRBJ1-3 and V is TRBV7-2; TRBD1 is a possible D gene (6 bases). Germline assignment: CDR1 SGHTA and CDR2 FQGNSA. V lost 4 bases and J lost 4, with 11 bases in between. The CDR3 contains 14 residues.

The CDR3 loop reads CASSLFIKGSTDTQYF. As DNA, the CDR3 is TGCGCCAGCAGCTTGTTCATAAAGGGGAGCACAGATACGCAGTATTTT. The chain recombines TRBV5-1 with TRBJ2-3; D possibly corresponds to TRBD1 (5 bases). In germline, CDR1 is SGHRS, CDR2 YFSETQ. The CDR3 covers 16 residues. V was clipped by 1 base and J by 0 bases, with 12 bases between them.

This clone has a handful of counts. CDR3 bases: TGCGCCAGCAGCTTGAGTGGGCTAGCGGGGTCCTACAATGAGCAGTTCTTC. It specifies CASSLSGLAGSYNEQFF. The rearrangement joins TRBV5-1 to TRBJ2-1; TRBD2 matches 9 bases. Germline lookup yields CDR1 SGHRS and CDR2 YFSETQ. The ends lost 1 base at V and 1 base at J; junction bases unmatched: 6. The CDR3 consists of 17 residues.

This clone showed up just a few times. CDR3 residues: CASSAGIGQVGQPQHF. As DNA, the CDR3 is TGTGCCAGCAGTGCCGGGATTGGACAGGTTGGACAGCCCCAGCATTTT. This rearrangement joins TRBV6-1 to TRBJ1-5; TRBD1 matches 7 bases. Trimming removed 4 bases from V and 7 bases from J; junction bases left unmatched: 13. This CDR3 spans 16 amino acids. CDR1 and CDR2 from the germline V gene are MNHNS and SASEGT.

The chain combines TRBV5-6 with TRBJ2-7; 7 bases are a match to TRBD1. This CDR3 region has 16 residues. Germline loops: CDR1 SGHDT, CDR2 YYEEEE. V lost 2 bases and J lost 5; bases outside the gene matches: 13. The CDR3 sequence: CASSFSPTGVRNEQYV. CDR3 nucleotide sequence: TGTGCCAGCAGCTTTTCTCCCACAGGGGTAAGGAACGAGCAGTACGTC.

The V and J genes are TRBV15 and TRBJ2-7, with 10 nucleotides matching TRBD1. The length of the CDR3 is 15 residues. J gave up 2 bases and V 3 bases, and 4 bases lay outside the gene matches. Germline V gene lookup returns CDR1 LNHNV and CDR2 YYDKDF (reference sequence). CDR3 protein: CATSRGTGDPYEQYF. DNA for the CDR3: TGTGCCACCAGCAGGGGGACAGGGGATCCCTACGAGCAGTACTTC.

This clone was counted a single time. The rearrangement uses TRBV7-8 and TRBJ1-3; 8 bases agree with TRBD1. The CDR3 runs 17 residues. Germline values: CDR1 SGHVS, CDR2 FQNEAQ. J lost 0 bases, V lost 5 bases, and 9 bases had no gene match. The CDR3 spells CASSARTGRVSGNTIYF. CDR3 in DNA: TGTGCCAGCAGCGCCCGGACAGGGAGAGTCTCTGGAAACACCATATATTTT. Full variable domain (missing parts from reference TRBV7-8 and TRBJ1-3): GAGVSQSPRYKVAKRGQDVALRCDPISGHVSLFWYQQALGQGPEFLTYFQNEAQLDKSGLPSDRFFAERPEGSVSTLKIQRTQQEDSAVYLCASSARTGRVSGNTIYFGEGSWLTVV.

The V gene is TRBV10-1, the J gene TRBJ1-2; perhaps TRBD1 as D (5 bases). Germline loops: CDR1 WNHNN, CDR2 SYGVQD (reference sequence). This CDR3 is 13 amino acids long. V was pared by 7 bases and J by 1 base, with 10 bases between. The CDR3 bases are TGCGCCAGCAACGGGGGGGGTAACTATGGCTACACCTTC. Translation gives CASNGGGNYGYTF.

This chain links TRBV27 with TRBJ1-2; D remains ambiguous. From germline, CDR1 is MNHEY and CDR2 SMNVEV (reference sequence). The CDR3 consists of 15 residues. Between the trimmed V and J ends, which lost 10 bases and 3 bases, there was a span of 21 bases. CDR3 sequence reads: CATRELTGRDYGYTF. In DNA, the CDR3 is TGTGCCACTAGGGAGCTTACCGGGAGGGACTATGGCTACACCTTC.

This chain uses TRBV13 with TRBJ2-1; 10 bases map to TRBD1. Germline CDR1 reads PRHDT; CDR2 reads FYEKMQ (reference sequence). The CDR3 sequence is 17 residues long. Trimming removed 5 bases from V and 5 bases from J; junction bases left unmatched: 12. As DNA, the CDR3 is TGTGCCAGCAGCCCCTTCTCCGGGACAGGGGTACACAATGAGCAGTTCTTC. It encodes CASSPFSGTGVHNEQFF.

This clone was seen more than once but under ten times. CDR3 loop: CASSLQGGGEKLFF. In nucleotides, the CDR3 is TGTGCCAGCAGTCTCCAGGGGGGAGGTGAAAAACTGTTTTTT. V is TRBV28 and J is TRBJ1-4, with 7 positions matching TRBD1. Trimming removed 5 bases from V and 7 bases from J; junction bases left unmatched: 7. CDR3 length equals 14 residues. Looked up from germline, CDR1 is MDHEN and CDR2 is SYDVKM.

This clone was seen only a few times. The chain links TRBV19 to TRBJ1-4; perhaps TRBD1 as D (5 bases). The CDR3 contains 15 residues. V was trimmed by 8 bases and J by 4 bases, leaving 17 bases between them. Germline-derived CDR1 and CDR2 are LNHDA and SQIVND (reference sequence). The CDR3 region has the DNA TGTGCCAGTCGCGACAGCCGGATTCGTAATGAAAAACTGTTTTTT. It codes for CASRDSRIRNEKLFF.

V is TRBV6-5 and J is TRBJ2-5; the D gene is possibly TRBD1 (8 bases). CDR3 length equals 15 residues. CDR1 and CDR2 (germline): MNHEY, SVGAGI. Trimming left V 7 bases short and J 4 bases short, with 19 bases between. The CDR3 is CASTPPQGGGETQYF. The CDR3 region has the DNA TGTGCCAGCACCCCCCCACAGGGGGGGGGAGAGACCCAGTACTTC.

V is TRBV9 and J is TRBJ2-3, with D unresolved. Germline V gene sequence: CDR1 SGDLS, CDR2 YYNGEE. The V and J ends lost 0 bases and 6 bases respectively, with 5 bases between them. CDR3 length equals 12 residues. This CDR3 is CASSVASDTQYF. As DNA, the CDR3 is TGTGCCAGCAGCGTAGCGTCGGATACGCAGTATTTT. Full variable domain (outside the CDR3, taken from reference TRBV9 and TRBJ2-3): DSGVTQTPKHLITATGQRVTLRCSPRSGDLSVYWYQQSLDQGLQFLIQYYNGEERAKGNILERFSAQQFPDLHSELNLSSLELGDSALYFCASSVASDTQYFGPGTRLTVL.

This rearrangement joins TRBV19 to TRBJ2-5; 9 bases fit TRBD2. V lost 1 base to trimming and J lost 4 bases; unmatched junction nucleotides: 7. The CDR3 is made up of 16 amino acids. Per the germline V gene, CDR1 is LNHDA and CDR2 is SQIVND (reference sequence). CDR3 nucleotides: TGTGCCAGTAGTATAGCGGCTAGCGGGAACGTAGAGACCCAGTACTTC. Its translation is CASSIAASGNVETQYF.

In its sample, this clone ranks as medium-sized. The chain carries TRBV25-1 and TRBJ1-1; a possible D gene is TRBD1 (6 bases). V was cut by 4 bases and J by 0 bases, with 12 bases left in between. Germline V lookup: CDR1 MGHDK, CDR2 SYGVNS. The CDR3 runs 15 residues. CDR3 in DNA: TGTGCCAGCAGTGCCGGGGGGGGCCTGAACACTGAAGCTTTCTTT. Its protein product is CASSAGGGLNTEAFF.

The chain uses TRBV5-5 and TRBJ1-5; no clear D. The CDR3 has 15 residues. CDR1 and CDR2 from the germline V gene are SGHKS and YYEKEE (reference sequence). With 4 bases removed from V and 2 bases from J, the gap between germline ends came to 13 bases. CDR3 DNA sequence: TGTGCCAGCAGCGCCCTCCCGGGAGGCAATCAGCCCCAGCATTTT. This codes for CASSALPGGNQPQHF.

The chain carries TRBV19 and TRBJ1-5; 9 nucleotides agree with TRBD1. The CDR3 extends over 15 amino acids. In germline, CDR1 is LNHDA, CDR2 SQIVND (reference sequence). V trimming: 10 bases; J trimming: 3 bases; junction bases outside the gene matches: 10. The CDR3 sequence is CATAGTGKNNQPQHF. The CDR3 DNA is TGTGCCACGGCCGGGACAGGGAAAAACAATCAGCCCCAGCATTTT.

The chain couples TRBV7-9 to TRBJ1-5, with TRBD1 as a possible D gene (5 bases). CDR1 and CDR2 from the germline V gene are SEHNR and FQNEAQ (reference sequence). Trimming removed 4 bases at V and 5 bases at J, with 18 bases between. The CDR3 contains 16 residues. CDR3 protein: CASSSLGQGPHQPQHF. The DNA for the CDR3 is TGTGCCAGCAGCTCCCTGGGGCAGGGCCCCCATCAGCCCCAGCATTTT.

This chain joins TRBV5-6 and TRBJ1-2; TRBD1 matches at 9 bases. The CDR3 spans 14 residues. V lost 4 bases to trimming and J lost 7 bases; unmatched junction nucleotides: 8. Germline CDR1 SGHDT, CDR2 YYEEEE. CDR3 DNA: TGTGCCAGCAGCGTGTTGGGACAGGGTTTTGGCTACACCTTC. It yields the protein CASSVLGQGFGYTF. The full variable domain, completed using reference TRBV5-6 and TRBJ1-2, is DAGVTQSPTHLIKTRGQQVTLRCSPKSGHDTVSWYQQALGQGPQFIFQYYEEEERQRGNFPDRFSGHQFPNYSSELNVNALLLGDSALYLCASSVLGQGFGYTFGSGTRLTVV.

V is TRBV28 and J is TRBJ1-2; D not certain. The CDR3 runs to 14 residues. Germline V gives CDR1 MDHEN, CDR2 SYDVKM. V was trimmed by 7 bases and J by 6 bases, leaving 18 bases between them. The CDR3: CASTTPGLRDGYTF. CDR3 sequence (DNA): TGTGCCAGCACCACCCCCGGGCTGCGGGATGGCTACACCTTC.

This chain links TRBV4-3 with TRBJ1-6; D is perhaps TRBD1 (6 bases). The CDR3 has 15 amino acids. V lost 6 bases to trimming and J lost 7 bases, with 16 bases between them. Looked up from germline, CDR1 is LGHNA and CDR2 is YSLEER. The CDR3 sequence: CASRNGGGANSPLHF. The CDR3 DNA follows: TGCGCCAGCAGAAACGGAGGGGGGGCAAATTCACCCCTCCACTTT.

This chain joins TRBV5-1 and TRBJ1-3; unclear D gene. CDR3 size: 15 residues. Germline CDR1 is SGHRS and CDR2 is YFSETQ. The V end was cut by 0 bases, the J end by 0 bases, with 7 bases between. In nucleotides, the CDR3 is TGCGCCAGCAGCTTGGCCGGGAGCTCTGGAAACACCATATATTTT. This gives the protein CASSLAGSSGNTIYF.